This T cell receptor beta chain was retrieved from a study of shared clonotypes between healthy human individuals. V lost 4 bases, J lost 2 bases, and 12 bases lay in between. The CDR3 covers 14 residues. Germline V CDR1 and CDR2: LNHDA, SQIVND (reference sequence). Each sorted subset replicate got 200 ng genomic DNA, 25,000 to 30,000 genomes. The table came from immunoSEQ multiplex PCR; TCRdb's copy has only in-frame clones and leaves some out. The sample shows about 340,000 clones, about 73% of them seen only once. The J gene is TRBJ2-7, the V gene TRBV19; D tentatively fits TRBD1 or TRBD2 (6 bases each). This clonotype was sampled from a man aged 25-45 years in good health. Sample: memory CD4+ T cells sorted from blood. Described subset: CD45RA-negative fraction. The CDR3 loop reads CASSNVGGTYEQYF. The CDR3 DNA reads TGTGCCAGTAGTAATGTCGGGGGCACCTACGAGCAGTACTTC.